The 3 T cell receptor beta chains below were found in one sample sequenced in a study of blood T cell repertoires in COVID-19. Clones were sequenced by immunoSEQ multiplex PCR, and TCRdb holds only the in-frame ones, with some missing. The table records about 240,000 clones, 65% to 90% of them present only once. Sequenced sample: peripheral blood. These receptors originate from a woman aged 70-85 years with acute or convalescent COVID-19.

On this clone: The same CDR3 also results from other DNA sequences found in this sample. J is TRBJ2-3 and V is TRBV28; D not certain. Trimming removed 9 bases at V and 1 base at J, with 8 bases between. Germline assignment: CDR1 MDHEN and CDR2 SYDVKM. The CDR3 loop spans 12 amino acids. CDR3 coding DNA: TGTGCCAGTAATCCGGGCACAGATACGCAGTATTTT. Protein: CASNPGTDTQYF. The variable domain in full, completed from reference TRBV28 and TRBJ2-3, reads DVKVTQSSRYLVKRTGEKVFLECVQDMDHENMFWYRQDPGLGLRLIYFSYDVKMKEKGDIPEGYSVSREKKERFSLILESASTNQTSMYLCASNPGTDTQYFGPGTRLTVL.

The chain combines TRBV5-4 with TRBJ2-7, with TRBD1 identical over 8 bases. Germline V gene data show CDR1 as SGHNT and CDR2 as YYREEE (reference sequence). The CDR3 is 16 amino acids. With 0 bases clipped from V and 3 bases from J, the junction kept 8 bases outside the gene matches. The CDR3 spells CASSLAPGTGSYEQYF. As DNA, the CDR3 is TGTGCCAGCAGCTTGGCCCCCGGGACAGGAAGCTACGAGCAGTACTTC.

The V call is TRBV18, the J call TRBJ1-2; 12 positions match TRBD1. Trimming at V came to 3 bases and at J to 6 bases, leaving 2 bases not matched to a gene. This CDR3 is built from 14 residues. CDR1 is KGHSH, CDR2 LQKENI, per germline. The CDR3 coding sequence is TGTGCCAGCTCACCGGGACAGGGGGCCCATGGCTACACCTTC. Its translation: CASSPGQGAHGYTF.